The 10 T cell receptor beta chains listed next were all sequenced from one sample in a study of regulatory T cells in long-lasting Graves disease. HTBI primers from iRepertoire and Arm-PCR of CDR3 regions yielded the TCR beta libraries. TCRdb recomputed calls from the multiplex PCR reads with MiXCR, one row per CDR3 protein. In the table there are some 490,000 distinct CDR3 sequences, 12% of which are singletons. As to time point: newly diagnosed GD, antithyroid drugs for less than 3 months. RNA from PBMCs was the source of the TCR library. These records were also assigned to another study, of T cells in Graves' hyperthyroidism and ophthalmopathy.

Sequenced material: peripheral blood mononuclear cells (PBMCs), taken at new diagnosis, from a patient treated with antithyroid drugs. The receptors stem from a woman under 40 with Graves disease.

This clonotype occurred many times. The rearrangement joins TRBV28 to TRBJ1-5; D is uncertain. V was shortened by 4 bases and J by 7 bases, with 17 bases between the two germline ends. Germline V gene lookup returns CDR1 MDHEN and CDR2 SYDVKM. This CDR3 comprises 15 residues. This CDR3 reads CASSSTPHSPQPQHF. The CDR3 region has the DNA TGTGCCAGCAGTTCCACCCCACACAGTCCCCAGCCCCAGCATTTT.

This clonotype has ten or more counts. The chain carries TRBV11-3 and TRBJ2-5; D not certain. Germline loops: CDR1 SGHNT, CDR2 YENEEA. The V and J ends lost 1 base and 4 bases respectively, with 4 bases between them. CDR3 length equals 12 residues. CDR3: CASSLVAETQYF. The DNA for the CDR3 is TGTGCCAGCAGCTTAGTAGCAGAGACCCAGTACTTC.

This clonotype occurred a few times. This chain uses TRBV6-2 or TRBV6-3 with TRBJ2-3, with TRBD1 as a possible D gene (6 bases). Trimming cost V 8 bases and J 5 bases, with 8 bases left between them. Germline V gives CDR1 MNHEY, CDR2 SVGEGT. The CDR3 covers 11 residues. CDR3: CASARGDTQYF. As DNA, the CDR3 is TGTGCCAGCGCCAGGGGAGATACGCAGTATTTT.

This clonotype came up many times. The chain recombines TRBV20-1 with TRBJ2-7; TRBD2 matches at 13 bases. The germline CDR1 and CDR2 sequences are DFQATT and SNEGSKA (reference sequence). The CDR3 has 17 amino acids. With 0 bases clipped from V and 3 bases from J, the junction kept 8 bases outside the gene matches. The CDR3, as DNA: TGCAGTGCTAGAGATGGACTAGCGGGAGAGCGATTCTACGAGCAGTACTTC. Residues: CSARDGLAGERFYEQYF.

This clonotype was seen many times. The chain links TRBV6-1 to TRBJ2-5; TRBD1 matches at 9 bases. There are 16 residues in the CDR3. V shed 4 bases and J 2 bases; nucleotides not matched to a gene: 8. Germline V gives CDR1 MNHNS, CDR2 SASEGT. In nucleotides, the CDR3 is TGTGCCAGCAGTGTCCACAGGGGGCCATCACAAGAGACCCAGTACTTC. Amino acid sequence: CASSVHRGPSQETQYF.

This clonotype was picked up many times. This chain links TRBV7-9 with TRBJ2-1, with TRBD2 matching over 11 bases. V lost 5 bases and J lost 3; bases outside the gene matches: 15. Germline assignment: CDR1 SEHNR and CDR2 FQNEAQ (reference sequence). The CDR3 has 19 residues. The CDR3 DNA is TGTGCCAGCAGCCCACGGACTAGCGGGCCCGAGGGATTCTACAATGAGCAGTTCTTC. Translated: CASSPRTSGPEGFYNEQFF.

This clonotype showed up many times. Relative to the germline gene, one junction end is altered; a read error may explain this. Here the CDR3 DNA reads TGTACCAGCAGTCCTCACAGCCGGGGGGCTCCCCAGCATTTT. This encodes CTSSPHSRGAPQHF. The chain has TRBV28 and TRBJ1-5; tentative D call: TRBD1 (6 bases). Germline lookup yields CDR1 MDHEN and CDR2 SYDVKM. This CDR3 is 14 amino acids long.

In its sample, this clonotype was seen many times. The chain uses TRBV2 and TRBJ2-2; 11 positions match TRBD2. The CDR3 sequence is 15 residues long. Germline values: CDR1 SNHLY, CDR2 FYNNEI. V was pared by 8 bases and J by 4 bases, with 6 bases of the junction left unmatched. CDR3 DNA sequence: TGTGCCAGCGGGGGACTAGCGGTCGTCACCGGGGAGCTGTTTTTT. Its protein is CASGGLAVVTGELFF.

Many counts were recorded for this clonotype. The CDR3 DNA reads TGTGCCAGCAGCTGGGGACCTGACTCAACTAATGAAAAACTGTTTTTT. Translating gives CASSWGPDSTNEKLFF. The V and J genes are TRBV27 and TRBJ1-4, with D possibly being TRBD1 (5 bases). Germline CDR1 and CDR2: MNHEY and SMNVEV (reference sequence). V gave up 6 bases and J gave up 0 bases, with 14 bases separating them. This CDR3 is 16 amino acids long.

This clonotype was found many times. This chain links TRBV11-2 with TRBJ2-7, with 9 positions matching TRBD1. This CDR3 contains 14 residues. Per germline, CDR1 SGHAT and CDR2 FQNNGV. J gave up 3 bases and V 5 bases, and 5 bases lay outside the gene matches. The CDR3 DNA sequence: TGTGCCAGCAGCCCTTCGACAGGGGGCTACGAGCAGTACTTC. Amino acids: CASSPSTGGYEQYF.